This paragraph reports one TCR beta chain. CDR1 is SGHDT, CDR2 YYEEEE, per germline. Trimming cost V 7 bases and J 8 bases; bases outside gene matches: 11. The CDR3 covers 14 residues. These data come from a study of T cell responses to AZD1222 COVID-19 vaccine. Libraries were prepared by immunoSEQ multiplex PCR; TCRdb keeps only in-frame clonotypes and omits some of them. The sample includes roughly 150,000 clones, about 90% of them seen just once. The chain combines TRBV5-6 with TRBJ1-4, with 7 positions matching TRBD1. The receptor's source is an adult in good health. This sample comprised peripheral blood, obtained on day 0 of AZD1222 vaccination. CDR3 protein: CASRRQGEGEKLFF. The CDR3 DNA is TGTGCCAGCCGCCGACAGGGCGAGGGCGAAAAACTGTTTTTT. Supplemented by reference TRBV5-6 and TRBJ1-4, the full variable domain reads DAGVTQSPTHLIKTRGQQVTLRCSPKSGHDTVSWYQQALGQGPQFIFQYYEEEERQRGNFPDRFSGHQFPNYSSELNVNALLLGDSALYLCASRRQGEGEKLFFGSGTQLSVL.